Shown below are 4 T cell receptor beta chains from a single sample sequenced in a study of T cells after yellow fever vaccination. TCRdb analysed the 5' RACE reads with MiXCR anew, one entry per CDR3 protein. The sample carries roughly 63,000 distinct CDR3 sequences, 7.4% recorded once. The sample was CD8+ T cells sorted from PBMCs, taken 15 days after the yellow fever booster vaccination. The source is a man aged 25 to 40 who received the YFV17D yellow fever vaccine.

About this clonotype itself: A much larger clone differs by one base, so this may be a read error. The chain links TRBV12-3 or TRBV12-4 to TRBJ2-2; D gene uncertain. The CDR3 is 13 residues long. The CDR3 region is CTSSDRWSGELFF. CDR3 nucleotides: TGTACCAGCAGTGATAGGTGGTCCGGGGAGCTGTTTTTT.

This clonotype was found many times. V is TRBV7-2 and J is TRBJ2-7; 11 nucleotides agree with TRBD1. The germline V gene encodes CDR1 SGHTA and CDR2 FQGNSA. V was pared by 4 bases and J by 2 bases, with 7 bases of the junction left unmatched. The CDR3 spans 16 residues. The CDR3 reads CASSSSPGQGAYEQYF. The CDR3 DNA sequence: TGTGCCAGCAGCTCCTCCCCGGGACAGGGGGCCTACGAGCAGTACTTC.

This clonotype was detected ten times or more. The chain uses TRBV5-1 and TRBJ2-7; D might be TRBD2 (5 bases). CDR3 size: 14 residues. V gave up 1 base and J gave up 4 bases, with 12 bases separating them. Germline V gene lookup returns CDR1 SGHRS and CDR2 YFSETQ. CDR3 DNA: TGCGCCAGCAGCTTGCCTAGCAGTACTTACGAGCAGTACTTC. This gives the protein CASSLPSSTYEQYF.

This clonotype was seen many times. The V gene is TRBV7-3, the J gene TRBJ1-5; D remains ambiguous. V was pared by 4 bases and J by 7 bases, with 11 bases between. The CDR3 length is 13 residues. Germline CDR1 is SGHTA and CDR2 is FQGTGA. CDR3 DNA sequence: TGTGCCAGCAGCTCCTCTCCCATGCAGCCCCAGCATTTT. Protein: CASSSSPMQPQHF.